The 24 T cell receptor beta chains below all came from one sample that was sequenced in a study of blood T cell repertoires in COVID-19. Sequencing was performed with immunoSEQ multiplex PCR; in TCRdb, only in-frame clones are kept and a portion is missing. Found here are over 130,000 clones, 80% to 90% of them singletons; the top ten hold roughly 3.4%. Sequencing was performed on peripheral blood. The source of these receptors is a man between 65 and 85 years old with acute or convalescent COVID-19.

This clone was counted a few times. The chain employs TRBV2 and TRBJ1-5; D might be TRBD1 (5 bases). The CDR3 sequence is 15 residues long. Looked up from germline, CDR1 is SNHLY and CDR2 is FYNNEI. Trimming shortened V by 4 bases and J by 0 bases, and 10 bases separated the two germline ends. The DNA of the CDR3 is TGTGCCAGCAGTGGAACAGGAATTAGCAATCAGCCCCAGCATTTT. Translation gives CASSGTGISNQPQHF. Together with reference TRBV2 and TRBJ1-5, the CDR3 gives the full variable domain: EPEVTQTPSHQVTQMGQEVILRCVPISNHLYFYWYRQILGQKVEFLVSFYNNEISEKSEIFDDQFSVERPDGSNFTLKIRSTKLEDSAMYFCASSGTGISNQPQHFGDGTRLSIL.

The chain joins TRBV27 to TRBJ2-7; D remains unclear. The CDR3 length is 15 residues. Germline lookup yields CDR1 MNHEY and CDR2 SMNVEV (reference sequence). The V end lost 5 bases, the J end lost 0 bases, and 14 bases lay between the germline ends. CDR3 bases: TGTGCCAGCAGTCCCATTGTGCGGAACTCCTACGAGCAGTACTTC. Translation gives CASSPIVRNSYEQYF.

CDR3 amino acids: CSVVLGNQPQHF. The CDR3 coding sequence is TGCAGCGTTGTGTTAGGCAATCAGCCCCAGCATTTT. The genes are TRBV29-1 and TRBJ1-5; D remains unclear. V shed 4 bases and J shed 2 bases, with 6 bases lying between them. Germline assignment: CDR1 SQVTM and CDR2 ANQGSEA. The CDR3 is made up of 12 amino acids.

This clone was found once. The rearrangement uses TRBV9 and TRBJ2-1, with 8 nucleotides matching TRBD1. The CDR3 is made up of 15 amino acids. V was pared by 4 bases and J by 3 bases, with 6 bases of the junction left unmatched. CDR1 is SGDLS and CDR2 is YYNGEE in the germline V gene. The CDR3 DNA reads as TGTGCCAGCAGCCCTCGACAGGGGTTCTACAATGAGCAGTTCTTC. Its protein product is CASSPRQGFYNEQFF.

The chain employs TRBV7-2 and TRBJ1-6; TRBD1 aligns across 10 bases. This CDR3 comprises 15 residues. The V gene end was trimmed by 0 bases and the J gene end by 10 bases; junction bases not matched to a gene: 3. Germline-derived CDR1 and CDR2 are SGHTA and FQGNSA. The CDR3 protein is CASSLAGTGVSPLHF. The CDR3 DNA is TGTGCCAGCAGCTTAGCCGGGACAGGGGTGTCACCCCTCCACTTT.

This rearrangement joins TRBV2 to TRBJ2-2; 8 bases are a match to TRBD1. Unmatched junction bases numbered 3, after V lost 4 bases and J lost 2 bases. The CDR3 is made up of 15 amino acids. CDR1 SNHLY and CDR2 FYNNEI come from the germline V gene. Here the CDR3 reads CASSVDRANTGELFF. The CDR3 DNA reads as TGTGCCAGCAGTGTGGACAGGGCAAACACCGGGGAGCTGTTTTTT.

The V and J genes are TRBV3-1 (or the pseudogene TRBV3-2) and TRBJ1-1; D remains ambiguous. V lost 2 bases, J lost 5 bases, and 18 bases lay in between. Germline CDR1 and CDR2: LGHDT and YNNKEL (reference sequence). The CDR3 sequence is 16 residues long. The DNA of the CDR3 is TGTGCCAGCAGCCAACACGGGAGCCTCCCTGGGACTGAAGCTTTCTTT. It yields the protein CASSQHGSLPGTEAFF.

This clone was seen once. The chain carries TRBV29-1 and TRBJ2-7; 8 positions match TRBD1. CDR3 length: 13 amino acids. V shed 6 bases, J shed 1 base, and the junction held 5 bases outside the gene matches. Germline V gene sequence: CDR1 SQVTM, CDR2 ANQGSEA. CDR3 sequence reads: CSVSGQGSYEQYF. CDR3 sequence (DNA): TGCAGCGTCTCAGGACAGGGTTCCTACGAGCAGTACTTC.

Comments on this clone: One end of the junction fails to match germline, which may point to a read error. The chain is built from TRBV4-1 and TRBJ2-1; possible D gene TRBD2, 6 bases. The CDR3 consists of 16 residues. CDR1 MGHRA and CDR2 YSYEKL come from the germline V gene. CDR3 DNA: TGCGCCAGCAGCCAAGTGGACGGGAGCTGGTACAGTGAGCAGTTCTTC. This translates into CASSQVDGSWYSEQFF.

The chain uses TRBV5-1 and TRBJ2-4, with 7 bases matching TRBD2. Trimming at V came to 0 bases and at J to 6 bases, leaving 3 bases not matched to a gene. The CDR3 spans 14 residues. Germline V gene lookup returns CDR1 SGHRS and CDR2 YFSETQ. The CDR3 here is CASSLGEGRNIQYF. The DNA for the CDR3 is TGCGCCAGCAGCTTGGGGGAGGGTCGAAACATTCAGTACTTC. The complete variable domain, with remaining parts taken from reference TRBV5-1 and TRBJ2-4, reads KAGVTQTPRYLIKTRGQQVTLSCSPISGHRSVSWYQQTPGQGLQFLFEYFSETQRNKGNFPGRFSGRQFSNSRSEMNVSTLELGDSALYLCASSLGEGRNIQYFGAGTRLSVL.

The chain carries TRBV5-6 and TRBJ2-2; 7 bases agree with TRBD2. Germline CDR1 is SGHDT and CDR2 is YYEEEE. The CDR3 is 15 amino acids. After removal of 4 bases from V and 2 bases from J, the junction contained 5 bases not matched to a gene. The CDR3 bases are TGTGCCAGCAGCCGACTAGCCGATAACACCGGGGAGCTGTTTTTT. Encoded protein: CASSRLADNTGELFF.

This clone occurred once. The chain is built from TRBV30 and TRBJ1-1; D is possibly TRBD1 (5 bases). Germline CDR1 reads GTSNPN; CDR2 reads SVGIG (reference sequence). The CDR3 is 13 residues long. V lost 3 bases to trimming and J lost 11 bases, with 19 bases between them. The CDR3 DNA reads TGTGCCTGGAGCCGGCCGGGGGGTCCGGGGGCTTTCTTT. It codes for CAWSRPGGPGAFF.

This chain links TRBV5-4 with TRBJ2-7; 11 nucleotides agree with TRBD2. V trimming: 2 bases; J trimming: 4 bases; junction bases outside the gene matches: 2. This CDR3 has 14 amino acids. Germline CDR1 SGHNT, CDR2 YYREEE (reference sequence). The CDR3 spells CASSFSSGRYEQYF. The CDR3 nucleotides read TGTGCCAGCAGCTTCTCTAGCGGGAGGTACGAGCAGTACTTC.

The rearrangement joins TRBV28 to TRBJ2-7; 7 bases agree with TRBD1. The CDR3 spans 14 residues. Germline assignment: CDR1 MDHEN and CDR2 SYDVKM. J lost 2 bases, V lost 7 bases, and 8 bases had no gene match. CDR3 nucleotides: TGTGCCAGCACCTCGGACAGGTCCCCCTACGAGCAGTACTTC. This translates into CASTSDRSPYEQYF.

This clone appeared a single time. J is TRBJ1-4 and V is TRBV6-6, with TRBD1 matching 11 bases. Germline CDR1 and CDR2: MNHNY and SVGAGI (reference sequence). V lost 10 bases and J lost 8; bases outside the gene matches: 6. This CDR3 spans 13 amino acids. For the CDR3, the DNA is TGTGCCACCAGATGGACAGGGGGCGAAAAACTGTTTTTT. It translates to CATRWTGGEKLFF.

This clone was seen a few times. This chain uses TRBV19 with TRBJ2-1, with TRBD2 matching 7 bases. The germline V gene encodes CDR1 LNHDA and CDR2 SQIVND (reference sequence). This CDR3 has 13 amino acids. J lost 8 bases, V lost 1 base, and 2 bases had no gene match. CDR3 coding DNA: TGTGCCAGTAGTATAGGCGGGAGTGATGAGCAGTTCTTC. Its protein product is CASSIGGSDEQFF.

This clone was seen more than once but under ten times. The chain carries TRBV18 and TRBJ1-5; D call uncertain. The CDR3 sequence is 16 residues long. CDR1 is KGHSH and CDR2 is LQKENI in the germline V gene. Deletions cut 2 bases from V and 0 bases from J, with 11 bases between. The CDR3: CASSPWAEHSNQPQHF. CDR3 bases: TGTGCCAGCTCACCATGGGCAGAACATAGCAATCAGCCCCAGCATTTT.

The chain employs TRBV28 and TRBJ2-7; TRBD2 might be the D (7 bases). Per germline, CDR1 MDHEN and CDR2 SYDVKM. V lost 3 bases and J 6 bases, leaving 15 bases between the germline ends. This CDR3 contains 14 residues. The CDR3 reads CASSLGGRVGEQYF. CDR3 DNA: TGTGCCAGCAGTTTGGGGGGGCGGGTTGGCGAGCAGTACTTC. Using reference TRBV28 and TRBJ2-7 for the parts outside the CDR3, the full variable domain is DVKVTQSSRYLVKRTGEKVFLECVQDMDHENMFWYRQDPGLGLRLIYFSYDVKMKEKGDIPEGYSVSREKKERFSLILESASTNQTSMYLCASSLGGRVGEQYFGPGTRLTVT.

V and J are TRBV19 and TRBJ2-1; TRBD2 matches 9 bases. Trimming removed 3 bases from V and 0 bases from J; junction bases left unmatched: 6. Germline-derived CDR1 and CDR2 are LNHDA and SQIVND (reference sequence). This CDR3 is built from 17 residues. The CDR3 spells CASSIGLARYSYNEQFF. CDR3 coding DNA: TGTGCCAGTAGTATCGGACTAGCGCGATACTCCTACAATGAGCAGTTCTTC.

The chain has TRBV24-1 and TRBJ2-3; 9 bases line up with TRBD1. Germline V gives CDR1 KGHDR, CDR2 SFDVKD. After removal of 3 bases from V and 2 bases from J, the junction contained 5 bases not matched to a gene. The CDR3 consists of 16 residues. The CDR3 DNA sequence: TGTGCCACCAGTGATACCGGGACAGGGCACACAGATACGCAGTATTTT. Protein product: CATSDTGTGHTDTQYF.

V and J are TRBV2 and TRBJ1-1; D might be TRBD1 (5 bases). Trimming removed 6 bases at V and 3 bases at J, with 11 bases between. The germline CDR1 and CDR2 sequences are SNHLY and FYNNEI. CDR3 size: 13 residues. CDR3 DNA sequence: TGTGCCAGCAGGGCTAGGGGTGACACTGAAGCTTTCTTT. Protein: CASRARGDTEAFF.

Here the CDR3 DNA reads TGCAGCGGGGGGTTTAACTACGAGCAGTACTTC. Amino acids: CSGGFNYEQYF. The chain recombines TRBV29-1 with TRBJ2-7; D assignment may be TRBD1 or TRBD2 (5 bases each). Trimming took off 7 bases at V and 3 bases at J, with 10 bases between the two ends. The V gene's germline CDR1 is SQVTM and CDR2 ANQGSEA. This CDR3 comprises 11 residues.

The chain has TRBV13 and TRBJ1-2, with 10 bases that match TRBD1. The CDR3 length is 15 residues. With V trimmed by 5 bases and J by 3 bases, 6 bases remained unmatched. Germline loops: CDR1 PRHDT, CDR2 FYEKMQ (reference sequence). The CDR3 region has the DNA TGTGCCAGCAGCCGACAGGGGGCTAGGCACTATGGCTACACCTTC. It codes for CASSRQGARHYGYTF.

In this sample, this clone turned up once. This sequence joins TRBV3-1 (or the pseudogene TRBV3-2) and TRBJ1-1; perhaps TRBD1 as D (6 bases). V dropped 4 bases and J dropped 8 bases, with 23 bases sitting between them. Germline V gene data show CDR1 as LGHDT and CDR2 as YNNKEL (reference sequence). This CDR3 is built from 16 residues. The CDR3 protein is CASSRRGGRPVREAFF. CDR3 in DNA: TGTGCCAGCAGCCGCCGGGGGGGGCGTCCAGTTAGGGAAGCTTTCTTT.